A single sample is the source of the 5 T cell receptor beta chains below, sequenced in a study of blood T cell repertoires in COVID-19. TCRdb's copy holds only in-frame clones and misses some; the assay was immunoSEQ multiplex PCR. The sample lists approximately 220,000 clones, about nine tenths occurring once. The sequencing sample was made of peripheral blood. The receptors derive from a man aged 40-49 years with acute or convalescent COVID-19.

The count of this clone is one. The V gene is TRBV7-9, the J gene TRBJ2-5; TRBD2 matches at 9 bases. Losses at the gene ends were 2 bases for V and 4 bases for J; bases not matched to a gene: 11. Per the germline V gene, CDR1 is SEHNR and CDR2 is FQNEAQ (reference sequence). The CDR3 consists of 17 residues. CDR3 in amino acids: CASSLLTIAGDLETQYF. CDR3 DNA sequence: TGTGCCAGCAGCTTACTGACGATAGCGGGAGATTTAGAGACCCAGTACTTC.

The chain couples TRBV6-2 or TRBV6-3 to TRBJ2-4; 10 bases are a match to TRBD2. The CDR3 is 16 amino acids. Germline CDR1 and CDR2: MNHEY and SVGEGT. Trimming removed 2 bases from V and 5 bases from J; junction bases left unmatched: 6. CDR3 in amino acids: CASSYRSGRAQNIQYF. The CDR3 nucleotides read TGTGCCAGCAGTTACCGGAGCGGGAGGGCCCAAAACATTCAGTACTTC.

The CDR3 protein is CASSPRTGNSGNTIYF. DNA for the CDR3: TGTGCCAGCTCACCCAGGACAGGGAATTCCGGAAACACCATATATTTT. The J gene is TRBJ1-3, the V gene TRBV18; 8 nucleotides line up with TRBD1. This CDR3 has 16 residues. From germline, CDR1 is KGHSH and CDR2 LQKENI. Losses at the gene ends were 3 bases for V and 4 bases for J; bases not matched to a gene: 8.

The chain uses TRBV29-1 and TRBJ1-2; no clear D gene. This CDR3 is built from 12 residues. Germline V lookup: CDR1 SQVTM, CDR2 ANQGSEA. V lost 1 base, J lost 4 bases, and 7 bases lay in between. CDR3 coding DNA: TGCAGCGTTGAAGTGGACTCCTATGGCTACACCTTC. Translated: CSVEVDSYGYTF.

The chain uses TRBV10-1 and TRBJ2-7; unclear D gene. The CDR3 contains 11 residues. The germline V and J ends were trimmed by 8 bases and 3 bases, with 8 bases remaining between them. Germline lookup yields CDR1 WNHNN and CDR2 SYGVQD (reference sequence). The chain's CDR3 is CASAGGYEQYF. The CDR3 bases are TGCGCCAGCGCCGGCGGCTACGAGCAGTACTTC.